One T cell receptor beta chain is described in this entry. Its target is unknown. Data came from immunoSEQ multiplex PCR; TCRdb stores just in-frame clones and leaves some out. Among approximately 28,000 clones, around 82% were seen once, and the ten largest hold 15% to 20%. Germline CDR1 reads MNHEY; CDR2 reads SMNVEV (reference sequence). Trimming cost V 6 bases and J 6 bases, with 12 bases left between them. CDR3 size: 13 residues. This sample is part of a study of OX40 agonist ivuxolimab in advanced cancers. Looking at the study overall: Hepatocellular carcinoma, melanoma, renal cell or head and neck cancer affected the dose-escalation patients. Eligibility admitted prior anti-PD-1, anti-PD-L1 or anti-CTLA-4 therapy; 40% had some. A mean age of about 56 years, range roughly 23 to 85, was recorded, and 80% to 90% were male. The study's findings and limits: The study observed clonal expansion of CD4+ and CD8+ blood T cells by week 6 at 0.1 to 3.0 mg/kg.

The genes are TRBV27 and TRBJ2-1; D possibly corresponds to TRBD1 (6 bases). Sample: CD4+ or CD8+ T cells sorted from blood, taken in a trial of the OX40 agonist ivuxolimab. This sequence was found in an adult with an advanced solid tumor such as melanoma, head and neck, liver or kidney cancer. CDR3: CASSRTGPNEQFF. The CDR3 coding sequence is TGTGCCAGCAGCCGAACAGGGCCCAATGAGCAGTTCTTC.